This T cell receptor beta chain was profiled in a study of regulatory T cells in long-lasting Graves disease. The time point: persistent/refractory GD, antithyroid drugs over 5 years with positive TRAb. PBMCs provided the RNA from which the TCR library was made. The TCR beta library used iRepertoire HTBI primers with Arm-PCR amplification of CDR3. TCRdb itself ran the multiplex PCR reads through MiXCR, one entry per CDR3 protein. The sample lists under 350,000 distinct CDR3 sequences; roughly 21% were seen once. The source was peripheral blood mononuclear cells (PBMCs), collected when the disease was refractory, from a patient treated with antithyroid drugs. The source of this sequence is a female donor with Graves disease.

The CDR3 protein is CASSDPGRMNEKLFF. For the CDR3, the DNA is TGTGCCAGCAGCGACCCGGGACGGATGAATGAAAAACTGTTTTTT. The V call is TRBV7-9, the J call TRBJ1-4, with TRBD1 as a possible D gene (5 bases). The CDR3 has 15 residues. Germline V gene sequence: CDR1 SEHNR, CDR2 FQNEAQ (reference sequence). Trimming removed 5 bases from V and 5 bases from J, with 15 bases in between.